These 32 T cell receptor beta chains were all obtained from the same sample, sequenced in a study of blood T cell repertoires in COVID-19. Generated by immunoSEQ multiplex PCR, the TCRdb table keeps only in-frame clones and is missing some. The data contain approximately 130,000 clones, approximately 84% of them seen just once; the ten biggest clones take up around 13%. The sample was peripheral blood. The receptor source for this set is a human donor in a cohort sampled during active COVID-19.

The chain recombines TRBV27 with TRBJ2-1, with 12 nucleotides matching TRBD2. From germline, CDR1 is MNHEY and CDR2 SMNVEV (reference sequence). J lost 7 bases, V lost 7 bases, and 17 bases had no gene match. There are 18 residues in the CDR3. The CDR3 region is CASKGVRVLAGGPNEQFF. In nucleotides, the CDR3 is TGTGCCAGCAAGGGAGTCCGGGTCCTAGCGGGGGGGCCGAATGAGCAGTTCTTC.

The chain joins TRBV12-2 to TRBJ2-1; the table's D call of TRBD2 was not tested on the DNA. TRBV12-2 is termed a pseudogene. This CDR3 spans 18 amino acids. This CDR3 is CASRLGFLAGPLYNEQFF. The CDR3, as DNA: TGTGCAAGTCGCTTAGGCTTTTTAGCGGGCCCCCTTTACAATGAGCAGTTCTTC.

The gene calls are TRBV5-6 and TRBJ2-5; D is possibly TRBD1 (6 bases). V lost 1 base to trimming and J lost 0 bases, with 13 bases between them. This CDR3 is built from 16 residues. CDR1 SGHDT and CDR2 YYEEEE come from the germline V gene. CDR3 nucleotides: TGTGCCAGCAGCTTGTGGGTGGACAGCGACCAAGAGACCCAGTACTTC. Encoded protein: CASSLWVDSDQETQYF.

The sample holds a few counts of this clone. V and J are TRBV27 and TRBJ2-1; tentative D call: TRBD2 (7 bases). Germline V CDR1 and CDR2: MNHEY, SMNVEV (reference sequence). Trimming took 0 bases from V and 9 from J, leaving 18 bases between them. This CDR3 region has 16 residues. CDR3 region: CASSLSAGASYGEQFF. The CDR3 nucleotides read TGTGCCAGCAGTTTATCCGCGGGGGCTAGTTATGGTGAGCAGTTCTTC.

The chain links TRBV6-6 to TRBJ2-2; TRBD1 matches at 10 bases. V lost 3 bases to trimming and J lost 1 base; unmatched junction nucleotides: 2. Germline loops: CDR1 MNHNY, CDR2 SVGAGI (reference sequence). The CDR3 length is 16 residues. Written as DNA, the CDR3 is TGTGCCAGCAGTTATGGACAGGGGGGGAACACCGGGGAGCTGTTTTTT. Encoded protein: CASSYGQGGNTGELFF.

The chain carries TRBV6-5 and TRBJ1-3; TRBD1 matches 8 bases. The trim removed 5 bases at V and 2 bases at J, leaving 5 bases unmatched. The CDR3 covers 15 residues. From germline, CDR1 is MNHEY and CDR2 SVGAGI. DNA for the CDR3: TGTGCCAGCAGTCCGTGGACAGGGACTGGAAACACCATATATTTT. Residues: CASSPWTGTGNTIYF.

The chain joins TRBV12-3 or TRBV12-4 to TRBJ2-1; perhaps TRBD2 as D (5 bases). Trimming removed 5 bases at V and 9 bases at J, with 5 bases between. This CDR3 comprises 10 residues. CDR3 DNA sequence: TGTGCCAGCAGTGGAGGTGAGCAGTTCTTC. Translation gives CASSGGEQFF.

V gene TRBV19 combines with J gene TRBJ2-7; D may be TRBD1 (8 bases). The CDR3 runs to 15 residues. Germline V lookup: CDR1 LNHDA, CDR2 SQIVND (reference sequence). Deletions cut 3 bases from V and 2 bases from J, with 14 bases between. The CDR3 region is CASSITTGGAYEQYF. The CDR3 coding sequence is TGTGCCAGTAGTATTACCACAGGGGGGGCCTACGAGCAGTACTTC.

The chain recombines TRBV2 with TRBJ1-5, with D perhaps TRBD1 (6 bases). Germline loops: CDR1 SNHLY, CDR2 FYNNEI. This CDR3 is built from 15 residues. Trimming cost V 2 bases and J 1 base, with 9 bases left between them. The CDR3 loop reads CASSEYRESNQPQHF. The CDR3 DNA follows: TGTGCCAGCAGTGAATACAGGGAAAGCAATCAGCCCCAGCATTTT.

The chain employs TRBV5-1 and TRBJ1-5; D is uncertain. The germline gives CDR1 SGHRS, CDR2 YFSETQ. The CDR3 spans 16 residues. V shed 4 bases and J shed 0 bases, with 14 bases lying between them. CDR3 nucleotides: TGCGCCAGCAGCCGCGGCGAGAGTTATAGCAATCAGCCCCAGCATTTT. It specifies CASSRGESYSNQPQHF.

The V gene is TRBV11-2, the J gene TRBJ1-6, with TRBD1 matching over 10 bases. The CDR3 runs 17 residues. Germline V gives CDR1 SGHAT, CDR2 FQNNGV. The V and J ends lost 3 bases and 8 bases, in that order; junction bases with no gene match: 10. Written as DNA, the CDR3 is TGTGCCAGCAGCTTCAGGCAGGCGGGGACAGGGGATTCACCCCTCCACTTT. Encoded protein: CASSFRQAGTGDSPLHF. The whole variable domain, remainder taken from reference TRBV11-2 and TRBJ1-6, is EAGVAQSPRYKIIEKRQSVAFWCNPISGHATLYWYQQILGQGPKLLIQFQNNGVVDDSQLPKDRFSAERLKGVDSTLKIQPAKLEDSAVYLCASSFRQAGTGDSPLHFGNGTRLTVT.

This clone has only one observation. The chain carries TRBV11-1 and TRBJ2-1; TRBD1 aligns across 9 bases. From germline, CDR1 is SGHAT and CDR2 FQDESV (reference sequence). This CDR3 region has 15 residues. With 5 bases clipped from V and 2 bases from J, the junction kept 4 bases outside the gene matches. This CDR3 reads CASSPDRGTYNEQFF. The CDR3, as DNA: TGTGCCAGCAGCCCGGACAGGGGAACCTACAATGAGCAGTTCTTC.

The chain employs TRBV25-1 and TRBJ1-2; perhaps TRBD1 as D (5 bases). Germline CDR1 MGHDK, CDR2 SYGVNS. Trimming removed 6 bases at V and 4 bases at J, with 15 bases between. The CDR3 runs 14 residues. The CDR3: CASSRGAGGYGYTF. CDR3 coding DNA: TGTGCCAGCAGCCGCGGGGCGGGTGGCTATGGCTACACCTTC.

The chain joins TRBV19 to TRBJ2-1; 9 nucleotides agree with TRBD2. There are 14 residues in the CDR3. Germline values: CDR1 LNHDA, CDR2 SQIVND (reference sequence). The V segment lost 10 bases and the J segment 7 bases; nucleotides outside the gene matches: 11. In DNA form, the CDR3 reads TGTGCCACGCAGAACGCGGGGGGGCCAAATGAGCAGTTCTTC. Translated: CATQNAGGPNEQFF. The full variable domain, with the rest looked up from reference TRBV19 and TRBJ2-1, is DGGITQSPKYLFRKEGQNVTLSCEQNLNHDAMYWYRQDPGQGLRLIYYSQIVNDFQKGDIAEGYSVSREKKESFPLTVTSAQKNPTAFYLCATQNAGGPNEQFFGPGTRLTVL.

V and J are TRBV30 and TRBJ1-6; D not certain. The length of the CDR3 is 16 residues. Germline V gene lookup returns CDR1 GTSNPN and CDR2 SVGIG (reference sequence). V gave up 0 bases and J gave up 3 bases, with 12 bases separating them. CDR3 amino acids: CAWSVRGRLYNSPLHF. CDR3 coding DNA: TGTGCCTGGAGTGTTAGAGGGAGGCTCTATAATTCACCCCTCCACTTT.

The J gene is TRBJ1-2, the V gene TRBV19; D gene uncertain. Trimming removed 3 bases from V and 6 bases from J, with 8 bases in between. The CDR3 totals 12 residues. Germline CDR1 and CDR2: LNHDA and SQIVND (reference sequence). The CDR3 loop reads CASSIAVDGYTF. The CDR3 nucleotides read TGTGCCAGTAGTATCGCGGTCGATGGCTACACCTTC. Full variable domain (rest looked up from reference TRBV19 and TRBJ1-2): DGGITQSPKYLFRKEGQNVTLSCEQNLNHDAMYWYRQDPGQGLRLIYYSQIVNDFQKGDIAEGYSVSREKKESFPLTVTSAQKNPTAFYLCASSIAVDGYTFGSGTRLTVV.

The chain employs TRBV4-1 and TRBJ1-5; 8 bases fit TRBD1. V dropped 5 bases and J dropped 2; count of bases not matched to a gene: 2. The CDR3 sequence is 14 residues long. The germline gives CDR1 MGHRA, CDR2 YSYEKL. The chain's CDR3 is CASSKDRGNQPQHF. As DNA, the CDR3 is TGCGCCAGCAGCAAGGACAGGGGCAATCAGCCCCAGCATTTT.

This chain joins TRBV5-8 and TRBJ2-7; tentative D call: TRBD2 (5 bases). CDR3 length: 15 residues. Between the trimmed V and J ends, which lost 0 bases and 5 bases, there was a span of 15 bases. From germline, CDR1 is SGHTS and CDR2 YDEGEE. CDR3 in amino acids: CASSLEGLVGDEQYF. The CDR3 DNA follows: TGTGCCAGCAGCTTGGAAGGCCTGGTCGGGGACGAGCAGTACTTC.

The CDR3 is CASSAIMSTDTQYF. Here the CDR3 DNA reads TGTGCCAGCAGCGCCATCATGAGCACAGATACGCAGTATTTT. The chain joins TRBV9 to TRBJ2-3; no clear D. Per the germline V gene, CDR1 is SGDLS and CDR2 is YYNGEE. This CDR3 is built from 14 residues. V was cut by 3 bases and J by 0 bases, with 8 bases left in between.

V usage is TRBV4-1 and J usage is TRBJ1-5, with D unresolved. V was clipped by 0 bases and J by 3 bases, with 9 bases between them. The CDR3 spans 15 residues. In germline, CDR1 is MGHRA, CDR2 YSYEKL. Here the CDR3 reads CASSQELGINQPQHF. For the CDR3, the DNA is TGCGCCAGCAGCCAAGAGCTCGGTATCAATCAGCCCCAGCATTTT.

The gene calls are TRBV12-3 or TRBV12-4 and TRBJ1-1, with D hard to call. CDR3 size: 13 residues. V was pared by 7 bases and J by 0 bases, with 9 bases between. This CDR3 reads CASIPYMNTEAFF. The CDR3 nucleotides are TGTGCCAGCATCCCGTACATGAACACTGAAGCTTTCTTT.

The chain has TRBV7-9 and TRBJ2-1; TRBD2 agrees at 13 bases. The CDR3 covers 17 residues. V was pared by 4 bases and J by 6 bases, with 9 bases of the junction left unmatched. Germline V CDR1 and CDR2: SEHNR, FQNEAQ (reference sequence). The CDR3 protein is CASSYRTSGGEPNEQFF. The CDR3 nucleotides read TGTGCCAGCAGCTACCGGACTAGCGGGGGAGAGCCCAATGAGCAGTTCTTC.

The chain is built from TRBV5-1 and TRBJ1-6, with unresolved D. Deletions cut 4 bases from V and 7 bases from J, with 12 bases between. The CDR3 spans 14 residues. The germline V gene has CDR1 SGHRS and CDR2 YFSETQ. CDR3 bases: TGCGCCAGCAGCCCGGGAACATTAAATTCACCCCTCCACTTT. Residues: CASSPGTLNSPLHF. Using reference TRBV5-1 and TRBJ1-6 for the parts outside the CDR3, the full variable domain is KAGVTQTPRYLIKTRGQQVTLSCSPISGHRSVSWYQQTPGQGLQFLFEYFSETQRNKGNFPGRFSGRQFSNSRSEMNVSTLELGDSALYLCASSPGTLNSPLHFGNGTRLTVT.

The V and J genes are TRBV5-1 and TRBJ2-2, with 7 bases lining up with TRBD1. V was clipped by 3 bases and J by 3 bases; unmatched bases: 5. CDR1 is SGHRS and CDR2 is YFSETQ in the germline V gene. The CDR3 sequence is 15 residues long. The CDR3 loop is CASSSGTAYTGELFF. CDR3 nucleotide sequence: TGCGCCAGCAGCTCGGGGACAGCCTACACCGGGGAGCTGTTTTTT.

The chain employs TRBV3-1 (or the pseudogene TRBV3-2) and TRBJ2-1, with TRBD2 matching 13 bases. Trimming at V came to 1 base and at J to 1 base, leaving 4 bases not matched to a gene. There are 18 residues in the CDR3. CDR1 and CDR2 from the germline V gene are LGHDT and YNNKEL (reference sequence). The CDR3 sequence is CASSQGRTSGGSYNEQFF. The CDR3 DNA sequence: TGTGCCAGCAGCCAAGGAAGGACTAGCGGGGGTTCCTACAATGAGCAGTTCTTC.

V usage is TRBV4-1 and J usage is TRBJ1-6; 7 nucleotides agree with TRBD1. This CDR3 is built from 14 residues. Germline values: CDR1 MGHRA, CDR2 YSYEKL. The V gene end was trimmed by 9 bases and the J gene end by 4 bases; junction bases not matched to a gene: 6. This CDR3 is CASQGQTYNSPLHF. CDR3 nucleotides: TGCGCCAGTCAGGGACAGACTTATAATTCACCCCTCCACTTT.

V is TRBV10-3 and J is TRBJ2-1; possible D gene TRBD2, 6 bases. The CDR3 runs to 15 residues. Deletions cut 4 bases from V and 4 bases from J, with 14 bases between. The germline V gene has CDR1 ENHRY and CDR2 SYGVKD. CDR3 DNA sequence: TGTGCCATCAGTGCGGGGGACTCCAGATACAATGAGCAGTTCTTC. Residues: CAISAGDSRYNEQFF.

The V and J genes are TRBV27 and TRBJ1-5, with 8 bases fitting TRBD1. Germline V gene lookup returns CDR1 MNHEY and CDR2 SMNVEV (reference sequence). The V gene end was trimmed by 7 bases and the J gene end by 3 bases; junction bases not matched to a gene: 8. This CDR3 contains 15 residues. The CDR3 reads CASKLDRGPNQPQHF. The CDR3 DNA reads TGTGCCAGCAAACTAGACAGGGGCCCCAATCAGCCCCAGCATTTT.

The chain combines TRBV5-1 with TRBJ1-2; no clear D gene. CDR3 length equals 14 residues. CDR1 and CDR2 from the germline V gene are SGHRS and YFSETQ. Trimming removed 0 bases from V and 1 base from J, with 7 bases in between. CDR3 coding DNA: TGCGCCAGCAGCTTGGAGACAAATAACTATGGCTACACCTTC. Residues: CASSLETNNYGYTF.

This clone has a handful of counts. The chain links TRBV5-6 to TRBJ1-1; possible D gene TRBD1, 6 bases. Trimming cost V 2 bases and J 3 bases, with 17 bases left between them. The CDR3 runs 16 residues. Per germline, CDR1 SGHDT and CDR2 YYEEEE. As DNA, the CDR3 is TGTGCCAGCAGCTTTAGTTATTGGGACAAGGACACTGAAGCTTTCTTT. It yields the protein CASSFSYWDKDTEAFF.

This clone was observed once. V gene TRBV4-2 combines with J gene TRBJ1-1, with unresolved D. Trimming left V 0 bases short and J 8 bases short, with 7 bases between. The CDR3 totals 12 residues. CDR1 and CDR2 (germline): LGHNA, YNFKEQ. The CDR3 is CASSQERAEAFF. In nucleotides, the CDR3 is TGTGCCAGCAGCCAAGAGCGGGCCGAAGCTTTCTTT.

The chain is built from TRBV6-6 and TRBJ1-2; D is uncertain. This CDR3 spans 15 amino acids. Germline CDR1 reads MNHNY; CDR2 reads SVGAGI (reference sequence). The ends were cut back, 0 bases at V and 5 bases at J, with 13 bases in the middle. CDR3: CASSYSTASHYGYTF. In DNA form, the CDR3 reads TGTGCCAGCAGTTACTCGACTGCCTCCCATTATGGCTACACCTTC.